This T cell receptor beta chain was found in a study of T cells in Graves' hyperthyroidism and ophthalmopathy. Points from the study as a whole: The model identified upcoming ophthalmopathy a median approximately 6.4 months ahead of onset. In the blood, most expanded thyroid clonotypes above 0.001 appeared as well.

A note on this clonotype: Antigen specificity is unknown.

V lost 6 bases to trimming and J lost 6 bases; unmatched junction nucleotides: 6. The CDR3 has 13 amino acids. Per the germline V gene, CDR1 is DFQATT and CDR2 is SNEGSKA (reference sequence). Uncontrolled infection, other autoimmune disease, pregnancy or lactation excluded patients. Diagnoses were established using clinical symptoms, serum thyroxine and TRAb, thyroid ultrasound and orbital computed tomography. TCR beta CDR3 regions were amplified from RNA. First-round RT-PCR with HTBI primers amplified the TCR CDR3 region. MiXCR, applied by TCRdb to the multiplex PCR reads, yields one record per CDR3 protein. The table records hundreds of thousands of distinct CDR3 sequences, roughly a third of them present only once.

The chain uses TRBV20-1 and TRBJ2-3; 10 nucleotides match TRBD2. This TCR came from a woman in her forties with Graves' hyperthyroidism. The sample was blood. The CDR3 loop is CSAPKLAGDTQYF. CDR3 nucleotide sequence: TGCAGTGCCCCAAAACTAGCGGGGGATACGCAGTATTTT.